This entry is about one T cell receptor (beta chain). Its antigen is unidentified. The data stem from a study of cytomegalovirus exposure and HLA in healthy donors. Whole-study results and caveats: As was reported, the classifier diagnosed cytomegalovirus status with high specificity and sensitivity. Researchers reported that a few CMV-associated chains were confirmed in vitro as CMV antigen-specific. In the 120 or so validation repertoires, 85% to 95% of cluster scores exceeded 0, per a later analysis. The investigators catalogued 160 or so TCR beta chains as cytomegalovirus-associated.

Measured with immunoSEQ multiplex PCR; TCRdb has only the in-frame clones, and not every one. Of 100,000 to 150,000 clones in the sample, 88% are singletons; the top ten hold less than 1.5%. This CDR3 is built from 13 residues. CDR1 SGHTA and CDR2 FQGTGA come from the germline V gene. Trimming took off 5 bases at V and 6 bases at J, with 13 bases between the two ends. The chain has TRBV7-3 and TRBJ1-1; maybe TRBD1 (5 bases). The sequence came from a man aged 30 to 45 in good health and CMV-seronegative. The sample comprised PBMCs. CDR3 DNA sequence: TGTGCCAGCAGCCGTAGGGAAGGGGCTGAAGCTTTCTTT. It codes for CASSRREGAEAFF.